Sequencing of this T cell receptor (beta chain) was carried out in a study of T cells in Graves' hyperthyroidism and ophthalmopathy. The source material, RNA transcripts, was used to amplify TCR beta CDR3 regions. Carried out on the TCR CDR3, a first-round RT-PCR used the HTBI primer set. Each CDR3 protein is one row after TCRdb ran MiXCR on the multiplex PCR reads. Among around 500,000 distinct CDR3 sequences listed, approximately 14% were seen once. The V gene lost 2 bases and the J gene lost 7 bases, with 27 bases spanning the gap. The CDR3 is 18 amino acids. Per the germline V gene, CDR1 is SGHDT and CDR2 is YYEEEE. This clonotype has at least ten counts. Across 18 months, stable Graves' hyperthyroidism was marked by no progression to ophthalmopathy. Every diagnosis used clinical symptoms, serum thyroxine and TRAb, thyroid ultrasound and orbital computed tomography.

Specimen: blood. The chain couples TRBV5-6 to TRBJ1-1, with a tentative D call TRBD1 (5 bases). This sequence originates from a middle-aged woman with Graves' hyperthyroidism. The CDR3 loop reads CASSFAYGDLFGADEAFF. The DNA of the CDR3 is TGTGCCAGCAGCTTCGCCTATGGTGATCTATTCGGGGCGGATGAAGCTTTCTTT.